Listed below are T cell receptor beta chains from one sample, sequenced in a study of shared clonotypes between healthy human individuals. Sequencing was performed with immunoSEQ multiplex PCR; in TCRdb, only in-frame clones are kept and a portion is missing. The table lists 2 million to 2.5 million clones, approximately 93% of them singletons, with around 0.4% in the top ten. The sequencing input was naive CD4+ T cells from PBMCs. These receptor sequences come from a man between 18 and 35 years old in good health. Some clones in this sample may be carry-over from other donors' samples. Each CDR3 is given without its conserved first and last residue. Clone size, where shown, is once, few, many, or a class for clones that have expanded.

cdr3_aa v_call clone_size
ASSRLGVLETQY TRBV27 NA
ASSPLGAGTGELF TRBV5-6 NA
ASSTWDSPEAF TRBV11-3 NA
ASSQENGAGYT TRBV4-3 once
ASRVDRAQYNEQF TRBV6-5 NA
ASSLDGDRGYEQY TRBV7-2 NA
AWDGKANVLT TRBV30 NA
ASSKTRLAVPYEQY TRBV11-3 NA
ASRDSGLLQETQY TRBV2 NA
ASSLEAIQRGTQY TRBV5-1 NA
ASSYVSGRYNEQF TRBV6-5 NA
ASRGDYEQY TRBV28 NA
ASRGTDTQY TRBV6-5 NA
ATSRVDFLNTEAF TRBV15 NA
AWSVPGQGITEQY TRBV30 NA
ASRLGLAGADTQY TRBV5-1 once
ASSPKGARDEQY TRBV19 NA
SVQGLAGGSGTQY TRBV29-1 NA
ASSLGFSEKLF TRBV5-1 NA
ASSFRQGGGETQY TRBV7-2 NA
ASTPRGTGGRNEQY TRBV28 NA
ASSRHRETNYGYT TRBV19 NA
AISDATGAWGGPPGTQY TRBV10-3 NA
ASSQDRGVTEAF TRBV18 NA
AISESQGGLF TRBV10-3 NA
ASSLASWDKLF TRBV7-9 NA
ASSLLGLRGTPGTIY TRBV28 many
ASSLVSSGSGGTGELF TRBV5-1 NA